The following is a T cell receptor beta chain sequence with its context. Its recognized antigen is unknown. No base quality values were provided; no much bigger clone lies one nucleotide off. The data derive from a study of T-cell reconstitution after alpha-beta-depleted transplantation in children (dated by TCRdb to between 2015 and 2016). Regarding the complete study: The study quantitatively tracked T-cell immune reconstitution after TCRalphabeta/CD19-depleted allogeneic hematopoietic cell transplantation in children using TCR repertoire profiling.

Measured from the cysteine to the phenylalanine, the CDR3 is 14 residues long. The DNA shown is the 42-base CDR3, in frame from base 1. Based on the germline V gene (reference sequence), the CDR1 and CDR2 sequences are DFQATT and SNEGSKA. Trimming accounts for 2 bases at V and 5 bases at J, while the number of junction bases matched to no gene is 3. The paper's findings and limits, for the study overall: The high TCRbeta diversity at day 60 in some patients was ascribed to recipient T cells and intrathymic progenitors that had survived conditioning. Over subsequent months, a decline in hyperexpanded clone frequencies was noted, and after one year, T-cell counts and TCRbeta diversity were mostly ascribed to newly produced T cells. The apparently early recovery of alphabetaT-cell counts about two months after transplant reportedly depended on only several hundred rapidly expanded clones that came from non-depleted graft cells.

The treatment or condition label for this specimen denotes: allogeneic hematopoietic cell transplantation with graft depleted of TCRalphabeta T cells and CD19 B cells. Transplant recipients were children who received TCRalphabeta/CD19-depleted allogeneic hematopoietic cell grafts. Receptor libraries were prepared by PCR. Sequencing instrument: Illumina HiSeq 2500. To normalize quantification of the TCRbeta repertoire, the TCR libraries were built with molecular barcoding that relied on unique molecular identifiers. TCRdb reworked the public reads: Q25 trimming with fastp, MiXCR clone assembly, productive beta chains retained. Entries that share a CDR3 protein sequence are merged under the most common genes and DNA. Present in this sample are hundreds of thousands of distinct CDR3 sequences, roughly 13% of which were seen just once. The ten largest clonotypes hold around 2.2% of the sample.

The rearranged segments are TRBV20-1 and TRBJ2-2; TRBD2 lines up with 9 middle nucleotides. The sample was PBMCs, mostly from graft donor cells, taken 360 days after TCRalphabeta/CD19-depleted stem cell transplant. The clonotype originates from a male patient between 10 and 17 years old who had a stem cell transplant for acute myeloid leukemia, so the T cells may come from the graft donor. In nucleotide form, the sequence is TGCAGTGCTAGAATTAGCGGGAGAACCGGGGAGCTGTTTTTT. This is translated as CSARISGRTGELFF.